The 7 T cell receptor beta chains below come from one sample, sequenced in a study of a mutant IDH1 vaccine in newly diagnosed glioma. Time point in this sample: week 23, last vaccination. Doses consisted of 300 ug of mutant IDH1 20-mer peptide each, paired with topical imiquimod. No antigen has been assigned to these receptors. Profiling relied on immunoSEQ multiplex PCR, and the TCRdb table lists in-frame clones only, not all of them. The table shows roughly 52,000 clones, with about four fifths occurring only once. Material: PBMCs, obtained from a glioma patient whose treatment included an IDH1 peptide vaccine. These TCRs come from a middle-aged man with glioma.

The chain joins TRBV19 to TRBJ2-2, with TRBD1 as a possible D gene (5 bases). This CDR3 has 16 residues. Germline V lookup: CDR1 LNHDA, CDR2 SQIVND (reference sequence). V lost 5 bases and J 1 base, leaving 14 bases between the germline ends. The CDR3 DNA sequence: TGTGCCAGTAGTTGGGGCAGCCCACAGAACACCGGGGAGCTGTTTTTT. Amino acid sequence: CASSWGSPQNTGELFF.

The V and J genes are TRBV5-5 and TRBJ1-2; D remains unclear. This CDR3 has 13 amino acids. Germline V gives CDR1 SGHKS, CDR2 YYEKEE (reference sequence). Trimming pared 4 bases from V and 6 bases from J, leaving 13 bases between. The CDR3 sequence is CASSIGWSDGYTF. Written as DNA, the CDR3 is TGTGCCAGCAGCATAGGGTGGTCGGATGGCTACACCTTC.

This clone has more than one count but fewer than ten. The chain carries TRBV9 and TRBJ1-1; D not resolved. V shed 4 bases and J shed 2 bases, with 9 bases lying between them. Per germline, CDR1 SGDLS and CDR2 YYNGEE. The CDR3 spans 13 residues. The CDR3: CASSTSPNTEAFF. CDR3 bases: TGTGCCAGCAGCACTAGCCCAAACACTGAAGCTTTCTTT.

V usage is TRBV15 and J usage is TRBJ2-5; D uncertain. The CDR3 totals 15 residues. CDR1 LNHNV and CDR2 YYDKDF come from the germline V gene (reference sequence). Trimming stripped 1 base from V and 0 bases from J, with 9 bases between. The CDR3 sequence is CATSRVITYQETQYF. The DNA of the CDR3 is TGTGCCACCAGCAGAGTGATAACGTACCAAGAGACCCAGTACTTC. Full variable domain (rest looked up from reference TRBV15 and TRBJ2-5): DAMVIQNPRYQVTQFGKPVTLSCSQTLNHNVMYWYQQKSSQAPKLLFHYYDKDFNNEADTPDNFQSRRPNTSFCFLDIRSPGLGDTAMYLCATSRVITYQETQYFGPGTRLLVL.

This sequence joins TRBV5-1 and TRBJ1-5; 8 nucleotides match TRBD1. The ends lost 7 bases at V and 4 bases at J; junction bases unmatched: 10. The germline V gene has CDR1 SGHRS and CDR2 YFSETQ. The CDR3 consists of 15 residues. CDR3 DNA: TGCGCCAGCCGACTGGGGACAGGTGGTAATCAGCCCCAGCATTTT. Its translation: CASRLGTGGNQPQHF.

This clone has just a few counts. J is TRBJ2-7 and V is TRBV19; TRBD1 is a possible D gene (5 bases). The length of the CDR3 is 13 residues. V was clipped by 4 bases and J by 5 bases, with 12 bases between them. Per germline, CDR1 LNHDA and CDR2 SQIVND (reference sequence). CDR3 sequence: CASSRRWGDEQYF. The CDR3 coding sequence is TGTGCCAGTAGTAGACGGTGGGGCGACGAGCAGTACTTC.

J is TRBJ2-1 and V is TRBV5-4; 8 positions match TRBD2. V was clipped by 3 bases and J by 4 bases; unmatched bases: 6. The CDR3 loop spans 15 amino acids. In germline, CDR1 is SGHNT, CDR2 YYREEE (reference sequence). CDR3 in amino acids: CASSWGRGGYNEQFF. Here the CDR3 DNA reads TGTGCCAGCAGCTGGGGCCGCGGGGGGTACAATGAGCAGTTCTTC. Complete variable domain (other parts from reference TRBV5-4 and TRBJ2-1): ETGVTQSPTHLIKTRGQQVTLRCSSQSGHNTVSWYQQALGQGPQFIFQYYREEENGRGNFPPRFSGLQFPNYSSELNVNALELDDSALYLCASSWGRGGYNEQFFGPGTRLTVL.